This is a list of T cell receptor beta chains from one sample in a study of cytomegalovirus exposure and HLA in healthy donors. The table came from immunoSEQ multiplex PCR; TCRdb's copy has only in-frame clones and leaves some out. The data contain some 100,000 clones, around 86% of them singletons. Source material: PBMCs. Receptors originate from a woman in her twenties or thirties in good health and CMV-seronegative. Both conserved end residues are part of each CDR3. The D gene is left open where the match is weak. Not all rows give a size; the values are once, few, many and, for expanded clones, a class.

D gene	V gene	clone size	J gene	CDR3 DNA	CDR3 protein
TRBD1	TRBV27	few	TRBJ2-7	TGTGCCAGCAGCCTTCTTGGGACAGTAGCCTCCTACGAGCAGTACTTC	CASSLLGTVASYEQYF
-	TRBV30	-	TRBJ2-1	TGTGCCTGGAGCTGGGGCGGAAACAATGAGCAGTTCTTC	CAWSWGGNNEQFF
TRBD1	TRBV5-1	-	TRBJ1-6	TGCGCCAGCAGTTCAACTCGGGACAGGGTTAATTCACCCCTCCACTTT	CASSSTRDRVNSPLHF
TRBD2	TRBV5-1	few	TRBJ2-1	TGCGCCAGCAGCGAAGGGACTAGCACGAGCACTTACAATGAGCAGTTCTTC	CASSEGTSTSTYNEQFF
TRBD2	TRBV10-3	-	TRBJ2-7	TGTGCCATCAGGGACGTGGGAGGGATTACCTCCTACGAGCAGTACTTC	CAIRDVGGITSYEQYF
TRBD1	TRBV15	-	TRBJ1-2	TGTGCCACCAGCGATAGGACGGGACAGACCGACTATGGCTACACCTTC	CATSDRTGQTDYGYTF
TRBD2	TRBV11-2	-	TRBJ2-7	TGTGCCAGCAGCCCGGCTAGCGGGAGCTACGAGCAGTACTTC	CASSPASGSYEQYF
-	TRBV7-9	-	TRBJ2-3	TGTGCCAGCAGCCTTAGCACAGATACGCAGTATTTT	CASSLSTDTQYF
-	TRBV5-1	-	TRBJ2-7	TGCGCCATAAGAAAAGTACAGGGAAGCGAGCAGTACTTC	CAIRKVQGSEQYF
-	TRBV28	-	TRBJ2-7	TGTGCCAGCACCCCGTTCGTCGGGATACAGTACTTC	CASTPFVGIQYF
-	TRBV29-1	-	TRBJ2-5	TGCAGCGTTGAAAGGCAGGCACAAGAGACCCAGTACTTC	CSVERQAQETQYF
TRBD2	TRBV11-3	-	TRBJ2-3	TGTGCCAGCAGCCAGGGACTAGCGGGAGTGGCCGCAGATACGCAGTATTTT	CASSQGLAGVAADTQYF
TRBD2	TRBV5-1	-	TRBJ2-4	TGCGCCAGCAGCGCGCAGGGACTACCGGAAAACATTCAGTACTTC	CASSAQGLPENIQYF
-	TRBV2	once	TRBJ2-5	TGTGCCAGCATTAAGGACGGGGCGGGGGAGACCCAGTACTTC	CASIKDGAGETQYF
-	TRBV28	few	TRBJ1-5	TGTGCCAGCAGTTTTGGGCAGGGGTATCAGCCCCAGCATTTT	CASSFGQGYQPQHF
-	TRBV7-9	-	TRBJ2-2	TGTTCCAGCAGCTTAACTTTCGGGAGTGGGGAGCTGTTTTTT	CSSSLTFGSGELFF
TRBD1	TRBV7-2	-	TRBJ2-4	TGTGCCAGCAGCTTAGGGACAGGGGTAGCCAAAAACATTCAGTACTTC	CASSLGTGVAKNIQYF
TRBD2	TRBV27	few	TRBJ2-3	TGTGCCAGCAGCGTTGGGACTAGCGGGAGGGGAGATACGCAGTATTTT	CASSVGTSGRGDTQYF
TRBD2	TRBV12-5	-	TRBJ2-7	TGTGCTAGTGGTCCTTGGGGGGGATACGAGCAGTACTTC	CASGPWGGYEQYF
-	TRBV11-2	-	TRBJ2-7	TGTGCCAGCAGCTTAATCGGTAACGAGCAGTACTTC	CASSLIGNEQYF
TRBD1	TRBV7-9	-	TRBJ2-2	TGTGCCGGGGAGGACAGGGAAGAAACCGGGGAGCTGTTTTTT	CAGEDREETGELFF
-	TRBV18	-	TRBJ2-5	TGTGCCAGCTCACCCTCGCACAGAGAGGAGACCCAGTACTTC	CASSPSHREETQYF
TRBD2	TRBV2	once	TRBJ2-1	TGTGCCAGCAGCACCGGGACTAGCGGGATTGGGGAGCAGTTCTTC	CASSTGTSGIGEQFF
-	TRBV7-9	-	TRBJ2-7	TGTGCCAGCAGCTTCGGCGGGCAGACCTACGAGCAGTACTTC	CASSFGGQTYEQYF
-	TRBV5-6	-	TRBJ2-6	TGTGCCAGCACTCTAGGGGCGAGAGTTAACTCTGGGGCCAACGTCCTGACTTTC	CASTLGARVNSGANVLTF
-	TRBV6-5	-	TRBJ2-7	TGTGCCAGCAGTTACGTTGGCAAGCAGTACTTC	CASSYVGKQYF
-	TRBV5-8	-	TRBJ2-7	TGTGCCAGCAGCTTGGAAGACCCGGGGTTTTTCCACGAGCAGTACTTC	CASSLEDPGFFHEQYF
TRBD1	TRBV28	-	TRBJ1-5	TGTGCCAGCAGTTTAAGCACAGGGGGCGAGGGTCAGCCCCAGCATTTT	CASSLSTGGEGQPQHF
-	TRBV9	few	TRBJ1-5	TGTGCCAGCAGCTATTCTGCAGGGCATCAGCCCCAGCATTTT	CASSYSAGHQPQHF
TRBD2	TRBV6-1	few	TRBJ2-7	TGTGCCAGCAGTGATTATAGCGGGAGCCCCAGGTCCTACGAGCAGTACTTC	CASSDYSGSPRSYEQYF
TRBD2	TRBV18	-	TRBJ2-7	TGTGCCAGCTCACCTTCTAGGACTAGTCTAAGCGAGCAGTACTTC	CASSPSRTSLSEQYF
TRBD1	TRBV19	-	TRBJ1-1	TGTGCCAGTAGTTTACAGGGGAGTACTGAAGCTTTCTTT	CASSLQGSTEAFF
-	TRBV11-3	-	TRBJ1-2	TGTGCCAGCAGCTTATTTGCCTGCACGGAGTACACCTTC	CASSLFACTEYTF
-	TRBV28	-	TRBJ1-1	TGTGCCAGCAGTTTATATGGGGTGGAGAGCAGGGCGAACACTGAAGCTTTCTTT	CASSLYGVESRANTEAFF
TRBD2	TRBV7-2	-	TRBJ2-1	TGTGCCAGCAGCTCGGGACTAGCGGGAGGTCTTGAGCAGTTCTTC	CASSSGLAGGLEQFF
TRBD1	TRBV4-2	few	TRBJ2-7	TGTGCCAGCAGCCAGACCCTGACAGGGGGGACCTACGAGCAGTACTTC	CASSQTLTGGTYEQYF
TRBD2	TRBV5-1	-	TRBJ2-1	TGCGCCAGCAGCTTGAGGTCCGCGGGAGGAGGAAATGAGCAGTTCTTC	CASSLRSAGGGNEQFF
-	TRBV10-3	-	TRBJ1-2	TGTGCCATCACCGAGGGCCTGACAGGACGGAGCGACCACACCTTC	CAITEGLTGRSDHTF
TRBD1	TRBV28	-	TRBJ1-2	TGTGCCAGCAGCCAAGACGGGACAGGGATTACCCTCTATGGCTACACCTTC	CASSQDGTGITLYGYTF
-	TRBV7-2	-	TRBJ1-4	TGTGCCAGCAGCCGACAGAAATCAACTAATGAAAAACTGTTTTTT	CASSRQKSTNEKLFF
-	TRBV2	few	TRBJ2-2	TGTGCCAGCAGTGAAGATACCAGGAACACCGGGGAGCTGTTTTTT	CASSEDTRNTGELFF
-	TRBV14	once	TRBJ2-3	TGTGCCAGCAGCCACCCCAGGACAGATACGCAGTATTTT	CASSHPRTDTQYF
-	TRBV4-1	-	TRBJ2-1	TGCGCCAGCAGCCAAGGGGCGGGTTCCTACAATGAGCAGTTCTTC	CASSQGAGSYNEQFF
-	TRBV27	-	TRBJ1-4	TGTGCCAGCCCCGGTCGTGATGAAAAACTGTTTTTT	CASPGRDEKLFF
-	TRBV6-5	-	TRBJ1-1	TGTGCCAGTCAACATACAGGGAACACTGAAGCTTTCTTT	CASQHTGNTEAFF
-	TRBV28	-	TRBJ2-7	TGTGCCAGCAGTTTAGATTCTGGAGGGGCCGGGAGCTCCTACGAGCAGTACTTC	CASSLDSGGAGSSYEQYF
TRBD1	TRBV10-3	-	TRBJ2-7	TGTGCCATCGGCCGGGACAGGGATTACGAGCAGTACTTC	CAIGRDRDYEQYF
TRBD1	TRBV5-1	-	TRBJ2-7	TGCGCCAGCAGCTCCCCTTCCGGGACAGGGTCCTACGAGCAGTACTTC	CASSSPSGTGSYEQYF
TRBD1	TRBV7-9	-	TRBJ2-7	TGTGCCAGCAGTGGAACCGGGACAGCCTACGAGCAGTACTTC	CASSGTGTAYEQYF
TRBD1	TRBV18	-	TRBJ1-3	TGTGCCAGCTCACTTGGACAGGGCCCTGGAAACACCATATATTTT	CASSLGQGPGNTIYF
-	TRBV4-3	-	TRBJ1-3	TGCGCCAGCAGCCAAGATCGTGGAGGAAGGAACACCATATATTTT	CASSQDRGGRNTIYF
-	TRBV5-1	-	TRBJ2-1	TGCGCCAGCAGCTTGGCCTTCGGTGACAATGAGCAGTTCTTC	CASSLAFGDNEQFF
TRBD1	TRBV6-6	-	TRBJ2-1	TGTGCCGCCGGGACAGGGGACTACAATGAGCAGTTCTTC	CAAGTGDYNEQFF
-	TRBV6-4	-	TRBJ1-3	TGTGCCACCCGATCGTCCGAGACAGAACTCTCTGGAAACACCATATATTTT	CATRSSETELSGNTIYF
-	TRBV18	-	TRBJ1-5	TGTGCCAGCTCCCAAGGACAGATGAATCAGCCCCAGCATTTT	CASSQGQMNQPQHF
-	TRBV6-1	-	TRBJ1-5	TGTGCCACCACCCCGGGGGTCGCCTATCAGCCCCAGCATTTT	CATTPGVAYQPQHF
TRBD2	TRBV7-3	-	TRBJ2-1	TGTGCCAGCAGCTTACCGGGGGGAGCGGGACTTAATGAGCAGTTCTTC	CASSLPGGAGLNEQFF